The 27 T cell receptor beta chains below come from one sample, sequenced in a study of radiotherapy plus CTLA-4 blockade in lung cancer. Profiled with immunoSEQ multiplex PCR; TCRdb holds only in-frame clones, not every one. The sample consists of 50,000 to 65,000 clones, around 80% of them appearing once. The sequenced sample was peripheral blood, obtained from a patient treated with radiotherapy plus ipilimumab. All receptors derive from a human donor with non-small cell lung cancer who had a partial response to radiotherapy plus ipilimumab.

The table lists this clone with a few counts. The J gene is TRBJ2-7, the V gene TRBV6-5; 9 bases match TRBD1. Trimming removed 2 bases from V and 3 bases from J; junction bases left unmatched: 5. This CDR3 has 15 amino acids. Germline lookup yields CDR1 MNHEY and CDR2 SVGAGI. CDR3 nucleotide sequence: TGTGCCAGCAGTTACAGGGGACAGGGCCTCTACGAGCAGTACTTC. Protein: CASSYRGQGLYEQYF.

This chain connects TRBV11-2 to TRBJ2-5; TRBD2 agrees at 10 bases. From germline, CDR1 is SGHAT and CDR2 FQNNGV. V trimming: 4 bases; J trimming: 9 bases; junction bases outside the gene matches: 17. The CDR3 runs 17 residues. CDR3 coding DNA: TGTGCCAGCAGCTCCTACCCGGTACTAGCGGGAACCCAGTCCCAGTACTTC. Translated: CASSSYPVLAGTQSQYF.

This CDR3 reads CASSLGEGGGSLTGNQPQHF. Here the CDR3 DNA reads TGCGCCAGCAGCTTGGGAGAAGGGGGCGGTAGTTTAACTGGCAATCAGCCCCAGCATTTT. The chain recombines TRBV5-1 with TRBJ1-5, with 7 positions matching TRBD1. CDR3 length equals 20 residues. Germline V lookup: CDR1 SGHRS, CDR2 YFSETQ. V dropped 0 bases and J dropped 2; count of bases not matched to a gene: 17.

The V and J genes are TRBV5-5 and TRBJ1-5; no reliable D call. Between the trimmed V and J ends, which lost 4 bases and 1 base, there was a span of 9 bases. Germline V gene data show CDR1 as SGHKS and CDR2 as YYEKEE (reference sequence). The CDR3 loop spans 14 amino acids. CDR3 nucleotide sequence: TGTGCCAGCAGCCTGACCGGGAGCAATCAGCCCCAGCATTTT. Protein product: CASSLTGSNQPQHF.

The genes are TRBV29-1 and TRBJ2-7, with TRBD1 matching 8 bases. The trim removed 5 bases at V and 0 bases at J, leaving 6 bases unmatched. CDR1 and CDR2 from the germline V gene are SQVTM and ANQGSEA. The CDR3 loop spans 14 amino acids. The CDR3 here is CSVSGQGSSYEQYF. In nucleotides, the CDR3 is TGCAGCGTTTCCGGACAGGGAAGCTCCTACGAGCAGTACTTC.

The table lists this clone with a few counts. The V and J genes are TRBV19 and TRBJ1-1, with 7 bases fitting TRBD1. The CDR3 is made up of 14 amino acids. V trimming: 9 bases; J trimming: 6 bases; junction bases outside the gene matches: 13. Per the germline V gene, CDR1 is LNHDA and CDR2 is SQIVND (reference sequence). CDR3 bases: TGTGCCAGCAAGGATACAGGGGATTCGGCTGAAGCTTTCTTT. Amino acids: CASKDTGDSAEAFF.

V is TRBV11-1 and J is TRBJ1-6; possibly TRBD1 for D (6 bases). CDR1 and CDR2 from the germline V gene are SGHAT and FQDESV (reference sequence). Trimming stripped 2 bases from V and 5 bases from J, with 10 bases between. The CDR3 loop spans 15 amino acids. CDR3: CASSLPGQDNSPLHF. The CDR3 coding sequence is TGTGCCAGCAGCTTACCGGGACAAGATAATTCACCCCTCCACTTT.

This clone has only one observation. V usage is TRBV27 and J usage is TRBJ1-2, with 7 bases lining up with TRBD1. Germline CDR1 reads MNHEY; CDR2 reads SMNVEV (reference sequence). This CDR3 contains 12 residues. J gave up 5 bases and V 8 bases, and 5 bases lay outside the gene matches. CDR3 sequence: CASSTTGYGYTF. In nucleotides, the CDR3 is TGTGCCAGCTCCACGACAGGGTATGGCTACACCTTC.

In this sample, this clone turned up a few times. V is TRBV28 and J is TRBJ2-4; the match to TRBD1 covers 9 bases. This CDR3 is 16 amino acids long. The V gene end was trimmed by 3 bases and the J gene end by 8 bases; junction bases not matched to a gene: 11. Germline CDR1 reads MDHEN; CDR2 reads SYDVKM. In nucleotides, the CDR3 is TGTGCCAGCAGTTTTACGGACAGGGGTACGGGGGACATTCAGTACTTC. Translating it yields CASSFTDRGTGDIQYF.

This clone has a handful of counts. J is TRBJ2-3 and V is TRBV19, with TRBD2 as a possible D gene (5 bases). Germline lookup yields CDR1 LNHDA and CDR2 SQIVND (reference sequence). V dropped 6 bases and J dropped 1 base, with 17 bases sitting between them. The CDR3 sequence is 16 residues long. As DNA, the CDR3 is TGTGCCAGTAGCTCCCCCCCCGGGGTCGGCACAGATACGCAGTATTTT. Protein sequence: CASSSPPGVGTDTQYF. Filled out from reference TRBV19 and TRBJ2-3, the complete variable domain reads DGGITQSPKYLFRKEGQNVTLSCEQNLNHDAMYWYRQDPGQGLRLIYYSQIVNDFQKGDIAEGYSVSREKKESFPLTVTSAQKNPTAFYLCASSSPPGVGTDTQYFGPGTRLTVL.

This clone has more than one count but fewer than ten. The chain employs TRBV2 and TRBJ2-7; TRBD1 might be the D (5 bases). The CDR3 is 17 amino acids. CDR1 SNHLY and CDR2 FYNNEI come from the germline V gene. With 1 base removed from V and 6 bases from J, the gap between germline ends came to 22 bases. DNA of the CDR3: TGTGCCAGCAGTGAAGGCGTGGGCAGGGTAATCCTTATCGAGCAGTACTTC. This translates into CASSEGVGRVILIEQYF.

The V gene is TRBV2, the J gene TRBJ1-1, with a weak D call TRBD1 (6 bases). The CDR3 is 14 amino acids. Germline CDR1 SNHLY, CDR2 FYNNEI. V shed 6 bases and J shed 1 base, with 12 bases lying between them. This chain's CDR3 is CASRKDSENTEAFF. In DNA form, the CDR3 reads TGTGCCAGCAGGAAGGACAGTGAGAACACTGAAGCTTTCTTT.

The chain is built from TRBV27 and TRBJ1-2; no clear D gene. V lost 6 bases and J lost 7, with 18 bases in between. The germline V gene has CDR1 MNHEY and CDR2 SMNVEV (reference sequence). This CDR3 is 14 amino acids long. The CDR3 is CASRGAGFAGGYTF. DNA for the CDR3: TGTGCCAGCAGGGGAGCGGGATTTGCGGGTGGCTACACCTTC.

The V call is TRBV15, the J call TRBJ2-5; 8 bases are shared with TRBD1. The CDR3 length is 17 residues. The germline CDR1 and CDR2 sequences are LNHNV and YYDKDF (reference sequence). Unmatched junction bases numbered 15, after V lost 6 bases and J lost 3 bases. CDR3 sequence reads: CATRGGLGQGWEETQYF. The DNA for the CDR3 is TGTGCCACCAGAGGGGGCCTTGGACAGGGTTGGGAAGAGACCCAGTACTTC.

V and J are TRBV10-2 and TRBJ1-5; 9 bases agree with TRBD1. The CDR3 covers 13 residues. The J segment lost 5 bases and the V segment lost 6 bases, leaving 2 bases of the junction unmatched. Germline V gene data show CDR1 as WSHSY and CDR2 as SAAADI. CDR3 region: CASRGTGYQPQHF. CDR3 nucleotides: TGCGCCAGCAGGGGGACAGGGTATCAGCCCCAGCATTTT.

The V and J genes are TRBV2 and TRBJ1-5, with TRBD1 matching over 11 bases. This CDR3 is 15 amino acids long. Trimming cost V 6 bases and J 6 bases; bases outside gene matches: 7. In germline, CDR1 is SNHLY, CDR2 FYNNEI. CDR3 DNA sequence: TGTGCCAGCAGGGGGACAGGGGGGAGAATTCAGCCCCAGCATTTT. It encodes CASRGTGGRIQPQHF. The whole variable domain, filled in from reference TRBV2 and TRBJ1-5, reads EPEVTQTPSHQVTQMGQEVILRCVPISNHLYFYWYRQILGQKVEFLVSFYNNEISEKSEIFDDQFSVERPDGSNFTLKIRSTKLEDSAMYFCASRGTGGRIQPQHFGDGTRLSIL.

V is TRBV5-1 and J is TRBJ2-7, with 7 bases aligning to TRBD1. V trimming: 9 bases; J trimming: 6 bases; junction bases outside the gene matches: 12. The CDR3 length is 13 residues. Germline assignment: CDR1 SGHRS and CDR2 YFSETQ. DNA of the CDR3: TGCGCCACCCGACAGGGTGGTCTGGGCGAGCAGTACTTC. It is translated as CATRQGGLGEQYF.

This clone was seen a few times. V gene TRBV7-6 combines with J gene TRBJ2-2; D possibly corresponds to TRBD1 (6 bases). The V gene's germline CDR1 is SGHVS and CDR2 FNYEAQ. V lost 0 bases, J lost 2 bases, and 10 bases lay in between. CDR3 length equals 16 residues. The CDR3 DNA reads as TGTGCCAGCAGCTTAGCGATACAGGGTAACACCGGGGAGCTGTTTTTT. Protein: CASSLAIQGNTGELFF.

This clone was seen only a few times. This rearrangement joins TRBV11-2 to TRBJ1-1; D might be TRBD1 (5 bases). Germline loops: CDR1 SGHAT, CDR2 FQNNGV. This CDR3 is 14 amino acids long. Trimming took 4 bases from V and 0 from J, leaving 9 bases between them. The CDR3 protein is CASSSQGLNTEAFF. The DNA of the CDR3 is TGTGCCAGCAGCTCCCAGGGCCTGAACACTGAAGCTTTCTTT.

The J gene is TRBJ1-2, the V gene TRBV19, with TRBD1 as a possible D gene (5 bases). V was cut by 6 bases and J by 5 bases, with 7 bases left in between. CDR3 length: 11 residues. Germline lookup yields CDR1 LNHDA and CDR2 SQIVND (reference sequence). The CDR3 DNA reads TGTGCCAGTAGGACAGCTTATGGCTACACCTTC. Its protein is CASRTAYGYTF.

J is TRBJ2-7 and V is TRBV11-2; D is perhaps TRBD1 (6 bases). Trimming took 0 bases from V and 9 from J, leaving 12 bases between them. The length of the CDR3 is 13 residues. Germline V gene data show CDR1 as SGHAT and CDR2 as FQNNGV. CDR3 coding DNA: TGTGCCAGCAGCTTAGACCCCACACAGGGGCAGTACTTC. It encodes CASSLDPTQGQYF.

The chain carries TRBV9 and TRBJ1-6; D is uncertain. The length of the CDR3 is 14 residues. With 0 bases removed from V and 7 bases from J, the gap between germline ends came to 8 bases. In germline, CDR1 is SGDLS, CDR2 YYNGEE. CDR3 protein: CASSVGGWNSPLHF. The CDR3 DNA follows: TGTGCCAGCAGCGTAGGAGGGTGGAATTCACCCCTCCACTTT.

The chain uses TRBV29-1 and TRBJ2-5, with D unclear. This CDR3 spans 13 amino acids. Trimming shortened V by 2 bases and J by 0 bases, and 7 bases separated the two germline ends. From germline, CDR1 is SQVTM and CDR2 ANQGSEA. CDR3 sequence (DNA): TGCAGCGTTGAAAACAGAAACCAAGAGACCCAGTACTTC. Translation gives CSVENRNQETQYF.

This chain links TRBV9 with TRBJ2-3, with D possibly matching TRBD2 (5 bases). The CDR3 loop spans 16 amino acids. The germline V and J ends were trimmed by 4 bases and 0 bases, with 15 bases remaining between them. Germline V lookup: CDR1 SGDLS, CDR2 YYNGEE. The CDR3 region is CASSPRGSSSTDTQYF. CDR3 sequence (DNA): TGTGCCAGCAGCCCAAGAGGGAGCTCTAGCACAGATACGCAGTATTTT.

This chain connects TRBV11-1 to TRBJ1-1; TRBD1 might be the D (6 bases). V was shortened by 3 bases and J by 4 bases, with 12 bases between the two germline ends. This CDR3 spans 14 amino acids. Per the germline V gene, CDR1 is SGHAT and CDR2 is FQDESV (reference sequence). In DNA form, the CDR3 reads TGTGCCAGCAGCTTGGACACAGGGTCCACTGAAGCTTTCTTT. Its translation: CASSLDTGSTEAFF.

This chain connects TRBV18 to TRBJ1-5, with 12 bases identical to TRBD1. The ends lost 4 bases at V and 3 bases at J; junction bases unmatched: 7. This CDR3 is built from 17 residues. Germline loops: CDR1 KGHSH, CDR2 LQKENI. The DNA of the CDR3 is TGTGCCAGCTCACTCCAACCGGGACAGGGGGCCAATCAGCCCCAGCATTTT. It codes for CASSLQPGQGANQPQHF. Looking up the rest from reference TRBV18 and TRBJ1-5 gives the full variable domain: NAGVMQNPRHLVRRRGQEARLRCSPMKGHSHVYWYRQLPEEGLKFMVYLQKENIIDESGMPKERFSAEFPKEGPSILRIQQVVRGDSAAYFCASSLQPGQGANQPQHFGDGTRLSIL.

The chain links TRBV4-1 to TRBJ2-3; TRBD2 aligns across 14 bases. With 0 bases clipped from V and 3 bases from J, the junction kept 14 bases outside the gene matches. CDR3 length: 21 residues. CDR1 and CDR2 (germline): MGHRA, YSYEKL. CDR3 DNA: TGCGCCAGCAGCCAAGACTTCTGGACTAGCGGGGGGCCCTTCGGGACAGATACGCAGTATTTT. This codes for CASSQDFWTSGGPFGTDTQYF.